This T cell receptor (beta chain) was recovered during a study of blood T cells in healthy people across ages. The study's findings and limits: The donors' CMV status was not determined, possibly confounding changes in expanded clonotypes. Across samples, TCR beta diversity tracked strongly with naive T cell percentage.

The second PCR ran roughly 6 to 11 cycles with a sample-barcoded 5' primer and J-beta primers. Researchers report that a template-switch adaptor with 12 random nucleotides tagged each cDNA molecule. TCRdb re-called the 5' RACE reads with MiXCR, one entry per CDR3 protein. This sample yields about 1.1 million distinct CDR3 sequences, of which roughly two fifths are seen a single time; under 15% belongs to the top ten. As concerns this clonotype: Its antigen remains unidentified. One end of the junction fails to match germline, which may point to a read error.

CDR3 length: 12 residues. Looked up from germline, CDR1 is SGHTA and CDR2 is FQGTGA. Material for sequencing was blood. The sequence was obtained from a young man in good health. J is TRBJ2-1 and V is TRBV7-3; D call uncertain. For the CDR3, the DNA is TGTGCCGGCAGCTTAAGTACGGATGAGCAGTTCTTC. It encodes CAGSLSTDEQFF.